This TCR beta chain was profiled in a study of T-cell memory formation after mild COVID-19. Study-wide points: CD4+ bias marked clones expanding day 15 to 37, unlike balanced contracting clones.

Using its own MiXCR run on the 5' RACE reads, TCRdb lists one record per CDR3 protein. The data show 350,000 to 450,000 distinct CDR3 sequences, roughly 24% seen once. The length of the CDR3 is 15 residues. Germline CDR1 ENHRY, CDR2 SYGVKD. J lost 3 bases, V lost 6 bases, and 5 bases had no gene match. About this clonotype itself: Its specificity is not known.

This TCR was recovered from an adult woman who had mild COVID-19 (a few samples of this study predate the infection). Cell type and time point are not known. J is TRBJ2-1 and V is TRBV10-3; TRBD2 matches at 10 bases. Source material: PBMCs or a T cell subset sorted from them (not recorded which). Here the CDR3 DNA reads TGTGCCATCAGCAAGCGGGAGGGGATCTACAATGAGCAGTTCTTC. Translating gives CAISKREGIYNEQFF.